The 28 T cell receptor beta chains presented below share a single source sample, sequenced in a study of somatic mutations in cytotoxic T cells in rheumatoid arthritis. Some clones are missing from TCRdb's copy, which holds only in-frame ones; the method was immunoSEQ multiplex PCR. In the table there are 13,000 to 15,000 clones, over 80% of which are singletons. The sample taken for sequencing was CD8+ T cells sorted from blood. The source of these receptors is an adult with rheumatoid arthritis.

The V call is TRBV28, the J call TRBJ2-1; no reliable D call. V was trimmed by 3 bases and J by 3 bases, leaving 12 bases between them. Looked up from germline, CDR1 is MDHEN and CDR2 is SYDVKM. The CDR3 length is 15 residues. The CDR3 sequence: CASSFIPGDYNEQFF. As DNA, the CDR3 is TGTGCCAGCAGTTTTATCCCCGGAGACTACAATGAGCAGTTCTTC.

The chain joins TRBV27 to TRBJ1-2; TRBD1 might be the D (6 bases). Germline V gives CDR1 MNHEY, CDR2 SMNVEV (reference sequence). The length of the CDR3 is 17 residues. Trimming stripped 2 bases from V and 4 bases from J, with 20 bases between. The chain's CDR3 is CASSLAGLRGGFYGYTF. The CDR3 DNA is TGTGCCAGCAGTTTAGCTGGGTTGAGGGGGGGCTTCTATGGCTACACCTTC.

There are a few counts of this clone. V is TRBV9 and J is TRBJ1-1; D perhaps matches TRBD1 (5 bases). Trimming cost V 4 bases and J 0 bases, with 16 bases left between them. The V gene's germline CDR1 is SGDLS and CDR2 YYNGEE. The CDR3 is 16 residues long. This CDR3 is CASSPLDRVMNTEAFF. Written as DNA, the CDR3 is TGTGCCAGCAGCCCGCTAGACAGAGTAATGAACACTGAAGCTTTCTTT.

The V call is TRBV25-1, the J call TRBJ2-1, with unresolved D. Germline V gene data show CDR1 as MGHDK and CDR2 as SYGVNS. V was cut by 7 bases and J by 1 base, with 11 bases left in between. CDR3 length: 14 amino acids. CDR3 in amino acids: CASTFSSSYNEQFF. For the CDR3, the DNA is TGTGCCAGCACCTTTAGTAGTTCCTACAATGAGCAGTTCTTC. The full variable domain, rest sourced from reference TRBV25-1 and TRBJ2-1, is EADIYQTPRYLVIGTGKKITLECSQTMGHDKMYWYQQDPGMELHLIHYSYGVNSTEKGDLSSESTVSRIRTEHFPLTLESARPSHTSQYLCASTFSSSYNEQFFGPGTRLTVL.

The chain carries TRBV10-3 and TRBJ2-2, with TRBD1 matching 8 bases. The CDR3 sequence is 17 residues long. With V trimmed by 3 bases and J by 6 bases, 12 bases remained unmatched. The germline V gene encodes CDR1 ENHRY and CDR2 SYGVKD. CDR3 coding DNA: TGTGCCATCAGTGAACACCTCGGGACAGGTAGTCCCGGGGAGCTGTTTTTT. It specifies CAISEHLGTGSPGELFF.

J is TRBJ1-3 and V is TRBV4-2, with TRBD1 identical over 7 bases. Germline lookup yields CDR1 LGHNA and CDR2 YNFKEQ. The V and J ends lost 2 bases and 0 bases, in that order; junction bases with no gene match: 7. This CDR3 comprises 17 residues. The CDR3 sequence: CASSQSVRDSSGNTIYF. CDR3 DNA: TGTGCCAGCAGCCAATCCGTCAGGGACAGCTCTGGAAACACCATATATTTT.

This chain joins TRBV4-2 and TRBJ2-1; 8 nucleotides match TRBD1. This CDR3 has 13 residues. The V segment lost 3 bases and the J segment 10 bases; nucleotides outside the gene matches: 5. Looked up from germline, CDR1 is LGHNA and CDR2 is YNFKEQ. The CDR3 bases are TGTGCCAGCAGCCAGCAGGGGGCGAGAGAGCAGTTCTTC. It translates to CASSQQGAREQFF.

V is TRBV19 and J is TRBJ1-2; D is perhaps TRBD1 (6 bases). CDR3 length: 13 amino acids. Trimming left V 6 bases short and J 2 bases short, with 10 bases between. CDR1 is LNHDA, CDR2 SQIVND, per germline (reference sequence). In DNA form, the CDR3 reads TGTGCCAGTAGCCAGGGGCCGAACTATGGCTACACCTTC. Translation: CASSQGPNYGYTF.

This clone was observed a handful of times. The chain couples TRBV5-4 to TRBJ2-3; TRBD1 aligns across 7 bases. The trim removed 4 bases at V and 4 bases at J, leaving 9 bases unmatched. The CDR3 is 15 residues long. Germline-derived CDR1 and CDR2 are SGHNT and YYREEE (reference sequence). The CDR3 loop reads CASSLRQGSADTQYF. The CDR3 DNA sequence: TGTGCCAGCAGCCTTCGACAGGGTTCAGCAGATACGCAGTATTTT.

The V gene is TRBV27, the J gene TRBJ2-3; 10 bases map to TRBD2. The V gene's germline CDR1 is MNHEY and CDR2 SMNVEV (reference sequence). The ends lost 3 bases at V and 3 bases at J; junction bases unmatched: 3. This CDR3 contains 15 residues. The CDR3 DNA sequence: TGTGCCAGCAGTTTCCAACTAGCGGGGACAGATACGCAGTATTTT. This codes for CASSFQLAGTDTQYF.

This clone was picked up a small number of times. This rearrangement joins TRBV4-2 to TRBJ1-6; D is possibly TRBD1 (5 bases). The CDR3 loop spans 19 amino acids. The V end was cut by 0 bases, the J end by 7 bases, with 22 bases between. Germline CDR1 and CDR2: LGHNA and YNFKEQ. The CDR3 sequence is CASSQDVGRSHWTNSPLHF. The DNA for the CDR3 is TGTGCCAGCAGCCAAGATGTGGGGCGGAGTCACTGGACGAATTCACCCCTCCACTTT.

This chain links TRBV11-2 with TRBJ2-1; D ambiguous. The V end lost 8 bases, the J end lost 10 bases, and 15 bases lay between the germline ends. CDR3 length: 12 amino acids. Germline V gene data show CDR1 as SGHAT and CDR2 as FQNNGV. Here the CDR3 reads CASVPTSDEQFF. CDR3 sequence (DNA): TGTGCCAGCGTCCCAACGTCGGACGAGCAGTTCTTC.

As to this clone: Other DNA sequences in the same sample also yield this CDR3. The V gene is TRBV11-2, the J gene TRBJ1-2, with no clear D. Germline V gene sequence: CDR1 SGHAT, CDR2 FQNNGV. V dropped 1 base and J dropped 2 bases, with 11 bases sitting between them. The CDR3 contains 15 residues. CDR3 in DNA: TGTGCCAGCAGCTTAGGGCCAGGTTTCAACTATGGCTACACCTTC. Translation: CASSLGPGFNYGYTF.

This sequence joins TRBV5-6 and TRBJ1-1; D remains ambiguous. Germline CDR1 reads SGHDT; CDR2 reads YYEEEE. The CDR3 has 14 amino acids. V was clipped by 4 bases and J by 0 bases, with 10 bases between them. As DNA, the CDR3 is TGTGCCAGCAGCCCCATTGGTATGAACACTGAAGCTTTCTTT. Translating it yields CASSPIGMNTEAFF. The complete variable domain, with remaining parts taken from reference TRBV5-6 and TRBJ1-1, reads DAGVTQSPTHLIKTRGQQVTLRCSPKSGHDTVSWYQQALGQGPQFIFQYYEEEERQRGNFPDRFSGHQFPNYSSELNVNALLLGDSALYLCASSPIGMNTEAFFGQGTRLTVV.

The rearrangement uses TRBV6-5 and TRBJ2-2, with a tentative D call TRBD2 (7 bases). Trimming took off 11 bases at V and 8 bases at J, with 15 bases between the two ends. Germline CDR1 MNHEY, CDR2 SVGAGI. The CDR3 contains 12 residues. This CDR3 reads CAAEGGNGELFF. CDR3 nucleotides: TGTGCCGCCGAGGGGGGGAATGGGGAGCTGTTTTTT.

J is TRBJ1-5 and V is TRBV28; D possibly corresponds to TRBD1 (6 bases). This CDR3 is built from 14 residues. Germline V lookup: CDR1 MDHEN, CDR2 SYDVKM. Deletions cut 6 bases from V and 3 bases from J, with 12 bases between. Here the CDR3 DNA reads TGTGCCAGCAGGTTGACAGGATTCAATCAGCCCCAGCATTTT. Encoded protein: CASRLTGFNQPQHF.

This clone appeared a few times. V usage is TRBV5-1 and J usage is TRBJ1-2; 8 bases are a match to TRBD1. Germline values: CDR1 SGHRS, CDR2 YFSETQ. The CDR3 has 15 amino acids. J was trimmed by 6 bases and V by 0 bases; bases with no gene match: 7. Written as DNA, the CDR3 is TGCGCCAGCAGCTTGGGGACAGGGAGGTCGGATGGCTACACCTTC. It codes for CASSLGTGRSDGYTF.

CDR3 nucleotides: TGTGCCACCGCCTACAATGAGCAGTTCTTC. It is translated as CATAYNEQFF. The rearrangement joins TRBV19 to TRBJ2-1; D ambiguous. V shed 10 bases and J shed 2 bases, with 3 bases lying between them. CDR1 is LNHDA, CDR2 SQIVND, per germline (reference sequence). The CDR3 runs to 10 residues.

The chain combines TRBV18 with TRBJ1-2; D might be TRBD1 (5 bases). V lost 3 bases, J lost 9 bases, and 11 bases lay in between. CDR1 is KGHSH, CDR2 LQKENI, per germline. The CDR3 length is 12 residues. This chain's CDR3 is CASSPGAQRYTF. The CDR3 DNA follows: TGTGCCAGCTCACCCGGGGCCCAGCGCTACACCTTC.

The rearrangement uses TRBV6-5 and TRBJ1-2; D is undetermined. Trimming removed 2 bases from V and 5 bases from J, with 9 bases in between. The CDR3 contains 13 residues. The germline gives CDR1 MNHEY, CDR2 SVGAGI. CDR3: CASSYRVQYGYTF. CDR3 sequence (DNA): TGTGCCAGCAGTTACCGGGTTCAGTATGGCTACACCTTC.

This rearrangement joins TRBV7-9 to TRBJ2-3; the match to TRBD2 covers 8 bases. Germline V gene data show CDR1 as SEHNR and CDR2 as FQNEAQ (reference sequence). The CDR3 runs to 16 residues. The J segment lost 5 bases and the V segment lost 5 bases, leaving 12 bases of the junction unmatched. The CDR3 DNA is TGTGCCAGCAGCGACGAAGCGGGAGACCGAAGAGATACGCAGTATTTT. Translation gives CASSDEAGDRRDTQYF.

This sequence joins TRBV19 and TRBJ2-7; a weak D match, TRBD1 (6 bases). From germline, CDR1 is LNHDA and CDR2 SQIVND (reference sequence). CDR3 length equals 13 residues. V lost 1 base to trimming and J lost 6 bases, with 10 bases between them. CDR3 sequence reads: CASSIAQGSEQYF. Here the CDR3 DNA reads TGTGCCAGTAGTATAGCCCAGGGGTCCGAGCAGTACTTC.

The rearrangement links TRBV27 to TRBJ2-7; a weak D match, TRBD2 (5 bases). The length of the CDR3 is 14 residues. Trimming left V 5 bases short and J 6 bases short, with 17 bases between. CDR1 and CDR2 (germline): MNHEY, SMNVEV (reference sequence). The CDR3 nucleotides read TGTGCCAGCAGTCCTCGGGATCTCCTACGCGAGCAGTACTTC. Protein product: CASSPRDLLREQYF.

The CDR3, as DNA: TGTGCCATCAGTGGGGGACTAGAGGGGCTCCTCAGCTCCTACAATGAGCAGTTCTTC. Its translation is CAISGGLEGLLSSYNEQFF. V gene TRBV10-3 combines with J gene TRBJ2-1; 8 bases fit TRBD2. CDR3 length equals 19 residues. The V gene end was trimmed by 4 bases and the J gene end by 0 bases; junction bases not matched to a gene: 14. CDR1 and CDR2 (germline): ENHRY, SYGVKD.

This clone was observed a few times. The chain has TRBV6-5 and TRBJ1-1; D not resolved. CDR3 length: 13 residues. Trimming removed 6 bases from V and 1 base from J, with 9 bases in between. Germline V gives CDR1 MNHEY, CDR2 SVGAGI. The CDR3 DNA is TGTGCCAGCAGCCCGGGTTCGAACACTGAAGCTTTCTTT. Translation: CASSPGSNTEAFF.

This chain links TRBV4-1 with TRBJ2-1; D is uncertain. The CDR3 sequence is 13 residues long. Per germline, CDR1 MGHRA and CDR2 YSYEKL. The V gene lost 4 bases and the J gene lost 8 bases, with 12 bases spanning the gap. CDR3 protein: CASSLPSGYEQFF. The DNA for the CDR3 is TGCGCCAGCAGCCTGCCCTCGGGTTATGAGCAGTTCTTC.

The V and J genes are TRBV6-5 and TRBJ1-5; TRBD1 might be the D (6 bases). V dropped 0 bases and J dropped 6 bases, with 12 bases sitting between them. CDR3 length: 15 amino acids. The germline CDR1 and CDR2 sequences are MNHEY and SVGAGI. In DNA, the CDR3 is TGTGCCAGCAGTTACTCGAGACAGGAGGCTCAGCCCCAGCATTTT. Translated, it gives CASSYSRQEAQPQHF.

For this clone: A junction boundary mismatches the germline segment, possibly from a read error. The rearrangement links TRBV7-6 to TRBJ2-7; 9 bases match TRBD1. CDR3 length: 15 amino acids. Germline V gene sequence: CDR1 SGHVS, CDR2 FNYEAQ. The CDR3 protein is CASSLITGGSNEQYF. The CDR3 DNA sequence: TGTGCCAGCAGCTTAATCACAGGGGGCTCCAACGAGCAGTACTTC. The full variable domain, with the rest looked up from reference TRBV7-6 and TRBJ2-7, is GAGVSQSPRYKVTKRGQDVALRCDPISGHVSLYWYRQALGQGPEFLTYFNYEAQQDKSGLPNDRFSAERPEGSISTLTIQRTEQRDSAMYRCASSLITGGSNEQYFGPGTRLTVT.